One sample yielded the 9 T cell receptor beta chains listed below, sequenced in a study of cytomegalovirus exposure and HLA in healthy donors. The repertoire was sequenced with immunoSEQ multiplex PCR; TCRdb's copy has only in-frame clones and lacks some. Of around 200,000 clones listed, around 80% are singletons. Sequencing was done on a sample of PBMCs. The receptors were gathered from a woman under 40 in good health and CMV-seronegative.

The rearrangement joins TRBV10-3 to TRBJ2-7; D perhaps matches TRBD2 (6 bases). CDR3 length equals 15 residues. CDR1 and CDR2 from the germline V gene are ENHRY and SYGVKD. V lost 4 bases and J lost 1, with 14 bases in between. This CDR3 reads CAISVGSGGSYEQYF. CDR3 sequence (DNA): TGTGCCATCAGTGTCGGGAGTGGTGGTTCCTACGAGCAGTACTTC.

This clone showed up just a few times. V gene TRBV14 combines with J gene TRBJ2-1, with a weak D call TRBD1 (6 bases). This CDR3 region has 16 residues. V was trimmed by 4 bases and J by 7 bases, leaving 20 bases between them. The V gene's germline CDR1 is SGHDN and CDR2 FVKESK. The CDR3 region is CASSPSWAGVGNEQFF. In DNA, the CDR3 is TGTGCCAGCAGCCCTAGTTGGGCAGGGGTGGGGAATGAGCAGTTCTTC.

The chain links TRBV1 to TRBJ1-1. TRBV1 is designated a pseudogene. This CDR3 contains 10 residues. The CDR3 loop reads CTSSQDLAFF. The CDR3 region has the DNA TGCACCAGCAGCCAAGATCTAGCTTTCTTT.

This clone was detected a few times. The chain carries TRBV6-1 and TRBJ1-2; 7 bases line up with TRBD1. The CDR3 covers 13 residues. CDR1 MNHNS and CDR2 SASEGT come from the germline V gene. After removal of 5 bases from V and 4 bases from J, the junction contained 4 bases not matched to a gene. The CDR3 region is CASSFGQAYGYTF. CDR3 sequence (DNA): TGTGCCAGCAGTTTCGGACAGGCCTATGGCTACACCTTC.

The CDR3 nucleotides are TGTGCCAGCAGTGTGACAGGGGTGGGCTACGAGCAGTACTTC. This sequence encodes CASSVTGVGYEQYF. The chain employs TRBV6-1 and TRBJ2-7; TRBD1 matches at 8 bases. Unmatched junction bases numbered 5, after V lost 4 bases and J lost 3 bases. This CDR3 has 14 residues. Germline V lookup: CDR1 MNHNS, CDR2 SASEGT.

The V call is TRBV30, the J call TRBJ2-3; 11 bases align to TRBD2. Trimming cost V 0 bases and J 4 bases; bases outside gene matches: 3. The germline gives CDR1 GTSNPN, CDR2 SVGIG (reference sequence). The CDR3 totals 15 residues. CDR3 region: CAWSVLAGAADTQYF. CDR3 nucleotide sequence: TGTGCCTGGAGTGTACTAGCGGGAGCCGCAGATACGCAGTATTTT.

The chain joins TRBV6-5 to TRBJ1-2; 8 bases line up with TRBD1. The CDR3 is 15 amino acids. CDR1 is MNHEY, CDR2 SVGAGI, per germline. V dropped 5 bases and J dropped 0; count of bases not matched to a gene: 5. The CDR3 protein is CASSRPGQANYGYTF. CDR3 nucleotides: TGTGCCAGCAGTCGTCCGGGACAGGCTAACTATGGCTACACCTTC.

This clone occurred a few times. V and J are TRBV19 and TRBJ1-5; D call uncertain. There are 14 residues in the CDR3. The V end was cut by 5 bases, the J end by 9 bases, with 17 bases between. Germline V gene lookup returns CDR1 LNHDA and CDR2 SQIVND (reference sequence). CDR3 DNA: TGTGCCAGTAGTCAGGTCGGCGAAGGTCGGCCCCAGCATTTT. This gives the protein CASSQVGEGRPQHF.

This chain uses TRBV12-5 with TRBJ2-2; 7 bases are shared with TRBD1. CDR3 size: 15 residues. V gave up 6 bases and J gave up 1 base; unmatched junction bases: 5. The germline CDR1 and CDR2 sequences are LGHNT and FRNRAP. The CDR3 DNA reads as TGTGCTAGTGGGACAGGGAGTATGAACACCGGGGAGCTGTTTTTT. As protein: CASGTGSMNTGELFF.